This entry features one T cell receptor beta chain sequence. Antigen: not known. The data originate from a study of regulatory T cells. Every patient with CD3G deficiency had evidence of autoimmunity. Patients aged 2 to 39 years had fewer naive T cells. CD4+ T cells were divided by sorting: CD25-high CD127-low Tregs, CD25-low CD127-high conventional cells. Primers: 52 TRBV forward and 13 TRBJ reverse. The repertoire was sequenced with immunoSEQ multiplex PCR; TCRdb's copy has only in-frame clones and lacks some. The sample carries about 17,000 clones, roughly 88% recorded once. This CDR3 has 16 amino acids. Per the germline V gene, CDR1 is MDHEN and CDR2 is SYDVKM. The J segment lost 5 bases and the V segment lost 5 bases, leaving 10 bases of the junction unmatched. Study-wide points: Hydrophobic residues at CDR3 positions 6 and 7 were enriched in conventional CD4+ T cells of CD3G-deficient patients. Regulatory T cells showed the strongest V-J pair restriction and V/J gene skewing among patient repertoires.

The genes are TRBV28 and TRBJ2-5, with 11 bases fitting TRBD1. The sequenced sample was conventional CD4+ T cells sorted from blood. The receptor comes from a person aged 30 to 40 with CD3G deficiency. This chain's CDR3 is CASSGRTGGSEETQYF. The CDR3 DNA follows: TGTGCCAGCAGTGGGCGGACAGGGGGCTCGGAGGAGACCCAGTACTTC.